The sequence of this T cell receptor beta chain was determined in a study of OX40 agonist ivuxolimab in advanced cancers. Produced via immunoSEQ multiplex PCR; TCRdb's table is partial and in-frame only. The profile shows about 58,000 clones, 80% to 90% of them singletons. V lost 2 bases and J 0 bases, leaving 8 bases between the germline ends. Germline CDR1 is SGHNT and CDR2 is YYREEE (reference sequence). The CDR3 is 14 amino acids. With respect to this clone: Its antigen remains unidentified.

Points from the study as a whole: A proportion of nonresponders additionally exhibited low normalized T-cell clonal expansion.

V gene TRBV5-4 combines with J gene TRBJ1-2; possibly TRBD1 for D (5 bases). This sample comprised CD4+ or CD8+ T cells sorted from blood, obtained in a trial of the OX40 agonist ivuxolimab. This TCR derives from an adult with an advanced solid tumor such as melanoma, head and neck, liver or kidney cancer. CDR3 in amino acids: CASSFMGANYGYTF. CDR3 nucleotides: TGTGCCAGCAGCTTCATGGGGGCTAACTATGGCTACACCTTC.